Presented here are 21 T cell receptor beta chains from one specimen sequenced in a study of human T cells and chemical hapten exposure. TCRdb fed the RACE reads into MiXCR, producing one record per CDR3 protein. Of about 380,000 distinct CDR3 sequences detected, 5% to 6.5% appear once; the ten largest clones hold just over 2.5%. Time point described: pre-sensitization, week 0. Treatment noted: therapeutic diphenylcyclopropenone sensitization with weekly scalp DPC. Here the sequenced sample was whole blood, taken in connection with sensitization to the hapten diphenylcyclopropenone (DPC). Receptors were obtained from a woman in her forties or fifties with alopecia areata. Some clones in this sample may be carry-over from other donors' samples.

This chain links TRBV5-1 with TRBJ1-1, with D possibly matching TRBD1 (6 bases). Germline assignment: CDR1 SGHRS and CDR2 YFSETQ. The V gene lost 7 bases and the J gene lost 4 bases, with 20 bases spanning the gap. The CDR3 has 15 residues. CDR3: CASFPGAGEVTEAFF. DNA of the CDR3: TGCGCCAGCTTCCCGGGGGCAGGGGAGGTCACTGAAGCTTTCTTT.

This clonotype was seen at least ten times. In DNA, the CDR3 is TGTGCCAGCACGGGGCGGGATACGCAGTATTTT. Translating it yields CASTGRDTQYF. The chain recombines TRBV6-1 with TRBJ2-3; perhaps D is TRBD1 or TRBD2 (5 bases each). The germline gives CDR1 MNHNS, CDR2 SASEGT. V shed 7 bases and J shed 6 bases, with 8 bases lying between them. CDR3 length: 11 amino acids.

The chain combines TRBV18 with TRBJ1-1; TRBD1 is a possible D gene (6 bases). Germline V CDR1 and CDR2: KGHSH, LQKENI. The V end lost 2 bases, the J end lost 3 bases, and 13 bases lay between the germline ends. CDR3 length: 15 amino acids. The CDR3 DNA sequence: TGTGCCAGCTCACCAGTTCAGGGGAGCGACACTGAAGCTTTCTTT. This sequence encodes CASSPVQGSDTEAFF.

The rearrangement links TRBV6-5 to TRBJ1-2, with D tentatively TRBD1 (6 bases). Trimming stripped 6 bases from V and 4 bases from J, with 15 bases between. The germline V gene encodes CDR1 MNHEY and CDR2 SVGAGI. The CDR3 length is 14 residues. The CDR3 sequence: CASSRQQGIYGYTF. The CDR3 DNA follows: TGTGCCAGCAGCAGGCAACAGGGAATCTATGGCTACACCTTC.

The chain uses TRBV4-2 and TRBJ1-3, with D maybe TRBD1 (6 bases). Per germline, CDR1 LGHNA and CDR2 YNFKEQ. The CDR3 is 17 residues long. Trimming removed 0 bases at V and 2 bases at J, with 14 bases between. In nucleotides, the CDR3 is TGTGCCAGCAGCCAAGATAAAGGGGGGCGCACTGGAAACACCATATATTTT. This sequence encodes CASSQDKGGRTGNTIYF.

This clonotype was recorded at least ten times. V gene TRBV20-1 combines with J gene TRBJ2-3; unclear D gene. The CDR3 runs 13 residues. Looked up from germline, CDR1 is DFQATT and CDR2 is SNEGSKA (reference sequence). The V end was cut by 0 bases, the J end by 10 bases, with 14 bases between. The CDR3 coding sequence is TGCAGTGCTAGAGATCCCCCCTCATTTTCGCAGTATTTT. Encoded protein: CSARDPPSFSQYF.

The V call is TRBV7-8, the J call TRBJ2-2; 8 nucleotides match TRBD1. The CDR3 is 18 residues long. With V trimmed by 6 bases and J by 0 bases, 12 bases remained unmatched. In germline, CDR1 is SGHVS, CDR2 FQNEAQ. CDR3 DNA sequence: TGTGCCAGCAGAGGGCAGGGGGCTGAGAACACGAACACCGGGGAGCTGTTTTTT. It encodes CASRGQGAENTNTGELFF.

This clonotype was picked up many times. The genes are TRBV5-4 and TRBJ2-1; 10 positions match TRBD2. The CDR3 covers 18 residues. Germline assignment: CDR1 SGHNT and CDR2 YYREEE (reference sequence). The V segment lost 4 bases and the J segment 0 bases; nucleotides outside the gene matches: 10. CDR3 sequence: CASSPMTSGLTSYNEQFF. The DNA for the CDR3 is TGTGCCAGCAGCCCGATGACTAGCGGGCTTACCTCCTACAATGAGCAGTTCTTC.

This clonotype was observed a handful of times. This chain connects TRBV7-2 to TRBJ2-1; TRBD1 agrees at 7 bases. Per germline, CDR1 SGHTA and CDR2 FQGNSA. The CDR3 runs 15 residues. J lost 4 bases, V lost 3 bases, and 6 bases had no gene match. CDR3 in DNA: TGTGCCAGCAGCTTCGGACAGGTAACTTACAATGAGCAGTTCTTC. It yields the protein CASSFGQVTYNEQFF. Looking up the rest from reference TRBV7-2 and TRBJ2-1 gives the full variable domain: GAGVSQSPSNKVTEKGKDVELRCDPISGHTALYWYRQSLGQGLEFLIYFQGNSAPDKSGLPSDRFSAERTGGSVSTLTIQRTQQEDSAVYLCASSFGQVTYNEQFFGPGTRLTVL.

This clonotype was seen a few times. The rearrangement joins TRBV5-1 to TRBJ2-3; D is unresolved. CDR3 length equals 13 residues. Looked up from germline, CDR1 is SGHRS and CDR2 is YFSETQ. V gave up 4 bases and J gave up 6 bases, with 12 bases separating them. In DNA form, the CDR3 reads TGCGCCAGCAGCCTCCAAAGAGCCGATACGCAGTATTTT. It codes for CASSLQRADTQYF.

This clonotype came up many times. The chain carries TRBV7-9 and TRBJ1-2, with 9 positions matching TRBD1. Germline loops: CDR1 SEHNR, CDR2 FQNEAQ (reference sequence). The CDR3 length is 17 residues. J was trimmed by 1 base and V by 5 bases; bases with no gene match: 11. CDR3 DNA sequence: TGTGCCAGCAGCCCACGGGACAGGGCGGTGGATAACTATGGCTACACCTTC. Protein sequence: CASSPRDRAVDNYGYTF. The variable domain in full, with the rest retrieved from reference TRBV7-9 and TRBJ1-2, is DTGVSQNPRHKITKRGQNVTFRCDPISEHNRLYWYRQTLGQGPEFLTYFQNEAQLEKSRLLSDRFSAERPKGSFSTLEIQRTEQGDSAMYLCASSPRDRAVDNYGYTFGSGTRLTVV.

The rearrangement joins TRBV28 to TRBJ2-7; 8 bases agree with TRBD2. Per germline, CDR1 MDHEN and CDR2 SYDVKM. Trimming cost V 1 base and J 9 bases; bases outside gene matches: 11. The CDR3 has 15 residues. The CDR3 bases are TGTGCCAGCAGTTTATTGGCTAGCGGGCTTCGCGCGCAGTACTTC. This codes for CASSLLASGLRAQYF.

This clonotype occurred many times. The rearrangement uses TRBV20-1 and TRBJ1-5, with D possibly matching TRBD1 (6 bases). Germline values: CDR1 DFQATT, CDR2 SNEGSKA (reference sequence). The ends were cut back, 6 bases at V and 3 bases at J, with 15 bases in the middle. The CDR3 has 14 amino acids. The CDR3 DNA is TGCAGTGCCCTCAAAGGACAGATCAATCAGCCCCAGCATTTT. This encodes CSALKGQINQPQHF.

There are many counts of this clonotype. The V call is TRBV2, the J call TRBJ2-3; 9 bases map to TRBD2. Germline CDR1 SNHLY, CDR2 FYNNEI. Germline trimming cut 5 bases from V and 3 bases from J; bases unmatched to any gene: 9. The CDR3 has 16 residues. The DNA of the CDR3 is TGTGCCAGCAGTTTGACCGGGACTAGCTCGACAGATACGCAGTATTTT. It translates to CASSLTGTSSTDTQYF.

This clonotype came up a few times. This chain links TRBV27 with TRBJ2-3; 9 bases match TRBD1. With V trimmed by 5 bases and J by 3 bases, 9 bases remained unmatched. The CDR3 runs to 16 residues. Germline CDR1 is MNHEY and CDR2 is SMNVEV (reference sequence). The CDR3 protein is CASSPWDRVITDTQYF. The CDR3 bases are TGTGCCAGCAGTCCATGGGACAGGGTGATAACAGATACGCAGTATTTT.

The genes are TRBV7-6 and TRBJ1-5; D is unresolved. Deletions cut 3 bases from V and 5 bases from J, with 23 bases between. Germline V gives CDR1 SGHVS, CDR2 FNYEAQ. The CDR3 consists of 18 residues. The CDR3: CASSFAFGPRRRDQPQHF. CDR3 bases: TGTGCCAGCAGCTTCGCTTTCGGGCCTCGCCGAAGGGATCAGCCCCAGCATTTT.

This clonotype was observed a handful of times. The V gene is TRBV20-1, the J gene TRBJ2-3, with D perhaps TRBD2 (6 bases). Germline values: CDR1 DFQATT, CDR2 SNEGSKA (reference sequence). This CDR3 spans 13 amino acids. Trimming stripped 6 bases from V and 3 bases from J, with 13 bases between. CDR3 residues: CSAKVGSTDTQYF. As DNA, the CDR3 is TGCAGTGCGAAGGTCGGGAGTACAGATACGCAGTATTTT.

This chain joins TRBV5-5 and TRBJ1-6; D remains unclear. The CDR3 is 14 residues long. Germline values: CDR1 SGHKS, CDR2 YYEKEE (reference sequence). V was shortened by 0 bases and J by 6 bases, with 7 bases between the two germline ends. The CDR3 bases are TGTGCCAGCAGCTTGGAATTGAGTAATTCACCCCTCCACTTT. Encoded protein: CASSLELSNSPLHF.

This clonotype was detected many times. The V call is TRBV12-3 or TRBV12-4, the J call TRBJ2-7, with 10 nucleotides matching TRBD1. The CDR3 loop spans 14 amino acids. The V and J ends lost 6 bases and 5 bases, in that order; junction bases with no gene match: 7. CDR3: CASSLRDRGHEQYF. Here the CDR3 DNA reads TGTGCCAGCAGCCTCCGGGACAGGGGTCACGAGCAGTACTTC.

This clonotype turned up a few times. The chain links TRBV28 to TRBJ2-5; D gene unclear. From germline, CDR1 is MDHEN and CDR2 SYDVKM. The CDR3 loop spans 15 amino acids. With 2 bases removed from V and 1 base from J, the gap between germline ends came to 11 bases. The CDR3 is CASSLIIGPQETQYF. CDR3 DNA: TGTGCCAGCAGTTTAATTATCGGGCCCCAAGAGACCCAGTACTTC.

In this sample, this clonotype turned up a few times. This sequence joins TRBV27 and TRBJ1-4; tentative D call: TRBD1 (5 bases). CDR3 length equals 15 residues. Germline CDR1 and CDR2: MNHEY and SMNVEV (reference sequence). V lost 2 bases and J 8 bases, leaving 15 bases between the germline ends. The CDR3: CASSLGRGEGEKLFF. The DNA of the CDR3 is TGTGCCAGCAGTTTAGGCCGGGGCGAGGGGGAAAAACTGTTTTTT.